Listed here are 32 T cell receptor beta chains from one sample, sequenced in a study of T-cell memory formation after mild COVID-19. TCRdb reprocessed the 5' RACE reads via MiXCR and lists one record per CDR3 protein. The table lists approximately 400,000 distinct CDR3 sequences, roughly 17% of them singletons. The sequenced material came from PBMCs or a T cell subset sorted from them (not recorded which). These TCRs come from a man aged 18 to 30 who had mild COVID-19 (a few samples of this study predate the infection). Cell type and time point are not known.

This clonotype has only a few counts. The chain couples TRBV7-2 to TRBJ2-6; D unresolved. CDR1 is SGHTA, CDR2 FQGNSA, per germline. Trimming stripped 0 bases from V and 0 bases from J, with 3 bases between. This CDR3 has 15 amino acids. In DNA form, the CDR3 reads TGTGCCAGCAGCTTAGCCAGCTCTGGGGCCAACGTCCTGACTTTC. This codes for CASSLASSGANVLTF.

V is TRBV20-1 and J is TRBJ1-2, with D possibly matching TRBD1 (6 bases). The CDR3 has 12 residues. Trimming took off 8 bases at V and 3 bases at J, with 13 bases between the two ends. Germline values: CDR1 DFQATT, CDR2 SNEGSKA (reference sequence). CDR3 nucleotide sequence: TGCAGTCTCCGAGAGGGGGACTATGGCTACACCTTC. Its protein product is CSLREGDYGYTF.

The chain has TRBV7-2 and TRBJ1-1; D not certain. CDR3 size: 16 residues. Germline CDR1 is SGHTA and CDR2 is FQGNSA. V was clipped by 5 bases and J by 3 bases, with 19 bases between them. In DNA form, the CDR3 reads TGTGCCAGCAGCCTACTGCCGGACCGAACGGACACTGAAGCTTTCTTT. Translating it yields CASSLLPDRTDTEAFF.

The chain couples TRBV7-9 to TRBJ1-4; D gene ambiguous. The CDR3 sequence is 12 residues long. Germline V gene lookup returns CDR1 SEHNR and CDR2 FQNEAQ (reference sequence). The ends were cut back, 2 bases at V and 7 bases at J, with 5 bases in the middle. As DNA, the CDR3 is TGTGCCAGCAGCTTATGGGGTGAAAAACTGTTTTTT. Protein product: CASSLWGEKLFF.

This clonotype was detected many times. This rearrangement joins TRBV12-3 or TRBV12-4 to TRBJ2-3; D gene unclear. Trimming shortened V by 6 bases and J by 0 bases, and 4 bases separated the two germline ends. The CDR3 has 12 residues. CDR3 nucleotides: TGTGCCAGCAGCTTTAGCACAGATACGCAGTATTTT. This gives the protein CASSFSTDTQYF.

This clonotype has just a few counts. The CDR3 reads CASSSDGTSGGLAKNIQYF. CDR3 in DNA: TGTGCCAGCAGTTCCGACGGGACTAGCGGGGGGCTAGCCAAAAACATTCAGTACTTC. This chain joins TRBV12-3 or TRBV12-4 and TRBJ2-4; 15 bases line up with TRBD2. The CDR3 length is 19 residues. The V segment lost 4 bases and the J segment 0 bases; nucleotides outside the gene matches: 7.

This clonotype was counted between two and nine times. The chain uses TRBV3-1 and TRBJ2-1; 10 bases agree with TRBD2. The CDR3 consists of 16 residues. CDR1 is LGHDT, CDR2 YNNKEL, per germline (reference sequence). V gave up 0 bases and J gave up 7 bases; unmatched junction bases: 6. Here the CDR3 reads CASSQDKASGGNEQFF. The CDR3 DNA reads TGTGCCAGCAGCCAAGATAAAGCTAGCGGGGGAAATGAGCAGTTCTTC.

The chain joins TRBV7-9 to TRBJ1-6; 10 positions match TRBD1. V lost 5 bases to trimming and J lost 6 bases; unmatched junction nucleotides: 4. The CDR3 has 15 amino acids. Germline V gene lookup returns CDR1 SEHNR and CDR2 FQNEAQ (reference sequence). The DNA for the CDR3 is TGTGCCAGCAGCCGGACAGGGGGGATTAATTCACCCCTCCACTTT. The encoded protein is CASSRTGGINSPLHF.

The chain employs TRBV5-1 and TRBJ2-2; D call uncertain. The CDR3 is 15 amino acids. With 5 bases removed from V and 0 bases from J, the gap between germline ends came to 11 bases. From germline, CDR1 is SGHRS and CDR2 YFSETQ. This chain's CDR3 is CASSFDRPNTGELFF. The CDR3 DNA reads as TGCGCCAGCAGTTTCGACCGCCCGAACACCGGGGAGCTGTTTTTT.

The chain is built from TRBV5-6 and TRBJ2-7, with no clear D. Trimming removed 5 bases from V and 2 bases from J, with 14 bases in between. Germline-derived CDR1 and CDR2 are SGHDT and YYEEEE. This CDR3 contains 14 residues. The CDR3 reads CASRANRAPYEQYV. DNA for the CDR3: TGTGCCAGCAGGGCAAATCGGGCCCCCTACGAGCAGTACGTC.

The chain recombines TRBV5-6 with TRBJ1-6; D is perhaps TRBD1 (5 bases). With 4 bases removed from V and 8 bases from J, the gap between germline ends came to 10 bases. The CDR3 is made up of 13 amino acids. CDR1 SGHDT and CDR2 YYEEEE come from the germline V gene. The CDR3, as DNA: TGTGCCAGCAGCGTTGCCAGGGATTCACCCCTCCACTTT. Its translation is CASSVARDSPLHF.

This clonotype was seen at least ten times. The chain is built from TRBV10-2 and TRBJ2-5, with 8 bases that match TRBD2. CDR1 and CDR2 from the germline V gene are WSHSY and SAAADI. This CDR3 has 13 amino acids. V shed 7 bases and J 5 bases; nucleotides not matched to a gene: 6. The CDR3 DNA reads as TGCGCCAGCAAAGTCGGGGGGGCGGAGACCCAGTACTTC. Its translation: CASKVGGAETQYF.

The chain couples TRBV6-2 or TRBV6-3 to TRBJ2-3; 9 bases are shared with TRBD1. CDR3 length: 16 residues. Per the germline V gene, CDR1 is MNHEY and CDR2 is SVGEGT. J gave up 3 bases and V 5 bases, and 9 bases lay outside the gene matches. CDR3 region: CASSPNRGRMTDTQYF. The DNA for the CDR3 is TGTGCCAGCAGTCCCAACAGGGGGCGGATGACAGATACGCAGTATTTT.

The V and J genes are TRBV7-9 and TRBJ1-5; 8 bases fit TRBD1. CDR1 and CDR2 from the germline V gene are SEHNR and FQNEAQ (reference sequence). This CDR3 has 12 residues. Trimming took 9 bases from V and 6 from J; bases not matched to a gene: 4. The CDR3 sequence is CASGQGSQPQHF. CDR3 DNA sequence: TGTGCCAGTGGACAGGGAAGTCAGCCCCAGCATTTT.

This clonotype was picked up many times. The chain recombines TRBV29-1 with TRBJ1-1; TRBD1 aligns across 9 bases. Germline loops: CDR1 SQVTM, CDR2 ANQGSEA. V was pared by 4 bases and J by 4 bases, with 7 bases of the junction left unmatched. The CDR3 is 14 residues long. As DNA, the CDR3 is TGCAGCGTTGTACTTCTACAGGGGGCCACTGAAGCTTTCTTT. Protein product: CSVVLLQGATEAFF.

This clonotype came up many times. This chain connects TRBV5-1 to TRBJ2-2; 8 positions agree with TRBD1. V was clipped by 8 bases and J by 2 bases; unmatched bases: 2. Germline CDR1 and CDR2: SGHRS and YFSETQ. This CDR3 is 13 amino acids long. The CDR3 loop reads CASGQGNTGELFF. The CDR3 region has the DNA TGCGCCAGTGGACAGGGCAACACCGGGGAGCTGTTTTTT.

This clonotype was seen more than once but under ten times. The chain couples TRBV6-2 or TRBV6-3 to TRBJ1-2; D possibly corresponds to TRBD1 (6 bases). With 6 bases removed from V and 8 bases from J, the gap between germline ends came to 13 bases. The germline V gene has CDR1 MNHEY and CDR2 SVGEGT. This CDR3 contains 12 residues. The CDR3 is CASSRTVTGYTF. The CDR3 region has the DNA TGTGCCAGCAGCCGGACAGTGACCGGCTACACCTTC.

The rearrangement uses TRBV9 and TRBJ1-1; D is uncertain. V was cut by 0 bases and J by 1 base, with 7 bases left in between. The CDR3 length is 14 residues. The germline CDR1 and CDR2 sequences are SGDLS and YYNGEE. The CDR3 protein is CASSVGPRNTEAFF. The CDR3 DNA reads TGTGCCAGCAGCGTAGGCCCGAGGAACACTGAAGCTTTCTTT.

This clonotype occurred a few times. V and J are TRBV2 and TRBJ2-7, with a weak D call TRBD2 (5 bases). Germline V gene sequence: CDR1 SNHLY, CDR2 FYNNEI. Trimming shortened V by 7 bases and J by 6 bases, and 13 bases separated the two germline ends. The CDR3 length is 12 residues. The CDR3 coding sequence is TGTGCCAGCAAAGGGAGTTGGGGCGAGCAGTACGTC. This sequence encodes CASKGSWGEQYV.

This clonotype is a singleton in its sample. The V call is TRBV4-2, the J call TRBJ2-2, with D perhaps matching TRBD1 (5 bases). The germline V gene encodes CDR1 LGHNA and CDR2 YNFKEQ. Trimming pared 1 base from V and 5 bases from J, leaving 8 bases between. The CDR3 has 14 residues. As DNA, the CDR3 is TGTGCCAGCAGCCAAGGGGGCTGGACCGGGGAGCTGTTTTTT. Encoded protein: CASSQGGWTGELFF.

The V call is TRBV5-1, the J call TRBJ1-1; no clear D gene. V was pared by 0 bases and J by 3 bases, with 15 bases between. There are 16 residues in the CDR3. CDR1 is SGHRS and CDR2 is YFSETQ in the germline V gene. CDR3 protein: CASSLAGPFPDTEAFF. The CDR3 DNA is TGCGCCAGCAGCTTGGCCGGTCCTTTCCCGGACACTGAAGCTTTCTTT.

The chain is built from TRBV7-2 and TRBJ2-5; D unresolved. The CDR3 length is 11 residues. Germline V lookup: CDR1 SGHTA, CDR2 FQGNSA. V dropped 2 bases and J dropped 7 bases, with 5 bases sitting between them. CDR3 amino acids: CASSLKGTQYF. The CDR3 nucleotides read TGTGCCAGCAGCTTAAAAGGGACCCAGTACTTC.

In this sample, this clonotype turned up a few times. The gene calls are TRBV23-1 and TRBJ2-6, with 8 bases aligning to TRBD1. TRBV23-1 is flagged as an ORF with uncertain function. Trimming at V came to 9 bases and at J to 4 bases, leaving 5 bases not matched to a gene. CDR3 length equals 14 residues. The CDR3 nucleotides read TGCGCCAGGGAACAGGGGGAAGGGGCCAACGTCCTGACTTTC. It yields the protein CAREQGEGANVLTF.

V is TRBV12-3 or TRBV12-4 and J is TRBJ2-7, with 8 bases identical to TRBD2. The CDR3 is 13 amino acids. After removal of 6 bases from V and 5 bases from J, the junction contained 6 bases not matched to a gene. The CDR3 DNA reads TGTGCCAGCAGGTCCAGCGGGGGTAACGAGCAGTACTTC. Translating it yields CASRSSGGNEQYF.

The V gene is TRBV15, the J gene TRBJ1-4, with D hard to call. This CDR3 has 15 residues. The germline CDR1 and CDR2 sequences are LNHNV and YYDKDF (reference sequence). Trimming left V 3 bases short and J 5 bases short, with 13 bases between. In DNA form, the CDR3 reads TGTGCCACCAGCAGCTTAACGGGAGAAAATGAAAAACTGTTTTTT. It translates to CATSSLTGENEKLFF.

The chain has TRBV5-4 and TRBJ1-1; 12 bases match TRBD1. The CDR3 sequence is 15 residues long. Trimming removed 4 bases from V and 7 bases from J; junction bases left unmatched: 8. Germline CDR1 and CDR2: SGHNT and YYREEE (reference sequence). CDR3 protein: CASSPSGQGAGEAFF. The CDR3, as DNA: TGTGCCAGCAGCCCATCGGGACAGGGGGCTGGTGAAGCTTTCTTT.

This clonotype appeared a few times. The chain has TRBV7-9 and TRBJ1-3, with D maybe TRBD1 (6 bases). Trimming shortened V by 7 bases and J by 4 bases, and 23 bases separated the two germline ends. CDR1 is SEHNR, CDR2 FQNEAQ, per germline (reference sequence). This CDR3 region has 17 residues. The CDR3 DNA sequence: TGTGCCAGCAACCCAGAGAGCTGGGGGGCGCGAGGAAACACCATATATTTT. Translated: CASNPESWGARGNTIYF.

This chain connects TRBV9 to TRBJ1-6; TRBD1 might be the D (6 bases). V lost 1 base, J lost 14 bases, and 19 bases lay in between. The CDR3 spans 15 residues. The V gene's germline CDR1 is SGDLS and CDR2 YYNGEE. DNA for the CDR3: TGTGCCAGCAGCGTAATGGACAGACCGTATGGGGCCCTCCACTTT. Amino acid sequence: CASSVMDRPYGALHF.

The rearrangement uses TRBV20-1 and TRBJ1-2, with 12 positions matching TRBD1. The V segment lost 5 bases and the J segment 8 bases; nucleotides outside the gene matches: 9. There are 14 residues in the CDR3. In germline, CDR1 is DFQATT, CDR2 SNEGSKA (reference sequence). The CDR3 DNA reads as TGCAGTGCTCCACTGGGACAGGGGGCGTCGGGCTACACCTTC. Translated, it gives CSAPLGQGASGYTF.

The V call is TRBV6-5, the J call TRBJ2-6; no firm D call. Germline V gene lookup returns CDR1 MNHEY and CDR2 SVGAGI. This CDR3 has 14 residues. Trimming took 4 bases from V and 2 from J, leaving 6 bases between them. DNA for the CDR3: TGTGCCAGCAGTTCTATGGCTGGGGCCAACGTCCTGACTTTC. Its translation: CASSSMAGANVLTF.

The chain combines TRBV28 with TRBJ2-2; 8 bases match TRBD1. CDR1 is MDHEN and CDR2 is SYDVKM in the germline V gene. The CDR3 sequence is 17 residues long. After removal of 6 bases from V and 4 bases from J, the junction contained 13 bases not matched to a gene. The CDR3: CASRAGGSIAATGELFF. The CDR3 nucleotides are TGTGCCAGCAGGGCAGGGGGCTCAATTGCGGCCACCGGGGAGCTGTTTTTT. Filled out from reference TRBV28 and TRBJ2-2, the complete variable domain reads DVKVTQSSRYLVKRTGEKVFLECVQDMDHENMFWYRQDPGLGLRLIYFSYDVKMKEKGDIPEGYSVSREKKERFSLILESASTNQTSMYLCASRAGGSIAATGELFFGEGSRLTVL.

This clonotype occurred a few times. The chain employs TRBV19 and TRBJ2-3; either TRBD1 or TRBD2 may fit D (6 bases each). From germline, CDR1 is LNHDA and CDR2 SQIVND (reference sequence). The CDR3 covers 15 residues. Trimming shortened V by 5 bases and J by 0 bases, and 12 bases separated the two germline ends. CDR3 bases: TGTGCCAGTAGTTGGAGGGGGTCGAGCACAGATACGCAGTATTTT. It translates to CASSWRGSSTDTQYF.